This paragraph covers one TCR beta chain sequence. V dropped 0 bases and J dropped 3 bases, with 13 bases sitting between them. The CDR3 runs 16 residues. Germline values: CDR1 SGHRS, CDR2 YFSETQ. This sample stems from a study of control samples from healthy donors and cancer patients. Assay: immunoSEQ multiplex PCR; the TCRdb copy retains only in-frame clones and omits some. The sample consists of about 89,000 clones, approximately 86% of them appearing once. Specimen: blood. V gene TRBV5-1 combines with J gene TRBJ1-5; weak D call: TRBD1 (5 bases). The receptor comes from a man under 40 in good health. The DNA for the CDR3 is TGCGCCAGCAGCTTGGGGGTTGGCAGGGACAATCAGCCCCAGCATTTT. Protein sequence: CASSLGVGRDNQPQHF.